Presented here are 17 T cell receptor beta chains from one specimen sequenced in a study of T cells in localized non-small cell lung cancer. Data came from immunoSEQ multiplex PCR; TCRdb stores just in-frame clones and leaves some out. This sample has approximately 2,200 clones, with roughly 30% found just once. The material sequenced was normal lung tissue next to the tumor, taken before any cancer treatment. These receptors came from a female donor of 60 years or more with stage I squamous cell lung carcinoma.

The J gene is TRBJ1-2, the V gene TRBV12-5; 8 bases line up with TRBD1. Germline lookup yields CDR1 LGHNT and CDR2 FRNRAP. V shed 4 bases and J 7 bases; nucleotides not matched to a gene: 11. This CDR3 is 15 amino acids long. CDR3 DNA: TGTGCTAGTGGTTCCCCCACTGACAGGGGTGGTGGCTACACCTTC. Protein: CASGSPTDRGGGYTF.

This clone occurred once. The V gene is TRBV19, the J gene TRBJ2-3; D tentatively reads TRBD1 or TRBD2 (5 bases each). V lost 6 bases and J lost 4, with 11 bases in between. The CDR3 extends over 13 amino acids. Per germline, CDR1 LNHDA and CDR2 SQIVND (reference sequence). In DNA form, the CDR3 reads TGTGCCAGTAGCAAAATGGGGGCAGATACGCAGTATTTT. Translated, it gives CASSKMGADTQYF.

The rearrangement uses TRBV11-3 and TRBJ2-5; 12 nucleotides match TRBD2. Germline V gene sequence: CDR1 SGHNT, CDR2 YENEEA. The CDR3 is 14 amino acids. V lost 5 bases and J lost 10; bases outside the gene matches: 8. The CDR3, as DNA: TGTGCCAGCAGCCCGACTAGCGGGAGACCCGACCAGTACTTC. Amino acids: CASSPTSGRPDQYF. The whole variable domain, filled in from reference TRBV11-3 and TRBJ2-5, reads EAGVVQSPRYKIIEKKQPVAFWCNPISGHNTLYWYLQNLGQGPELLIRYENEEAVDDSQLPKDRFSAERLKGVDSTLKIQPAELGDSAVYLCASSPTSGRPDQYFGPGTRLLVL.

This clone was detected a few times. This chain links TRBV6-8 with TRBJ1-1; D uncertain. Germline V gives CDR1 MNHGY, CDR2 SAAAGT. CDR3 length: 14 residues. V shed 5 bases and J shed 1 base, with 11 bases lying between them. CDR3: CASSQLSKNTEAFF. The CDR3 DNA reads TGTGCCAGCAGTCAGCTGAGCAAGAACACTGAAGCTTTCTTT.

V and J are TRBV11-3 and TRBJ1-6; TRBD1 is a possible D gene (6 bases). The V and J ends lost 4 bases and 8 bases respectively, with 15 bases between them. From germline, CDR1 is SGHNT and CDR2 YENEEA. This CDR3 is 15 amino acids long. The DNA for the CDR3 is TGTGCCAGCAGCTCACTTACAGGGAGTGATTCACCCCTCCACTTT. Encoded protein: CASSSLTGSDSPLHF.

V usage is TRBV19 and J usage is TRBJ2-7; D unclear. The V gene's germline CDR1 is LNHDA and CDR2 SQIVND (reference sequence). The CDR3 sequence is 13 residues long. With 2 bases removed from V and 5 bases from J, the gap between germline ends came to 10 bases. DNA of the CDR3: TGTGCCAGTAGTATATTCCTAGAGGACGAGCAGTACTTC. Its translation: CASSIFLEDEQYF.

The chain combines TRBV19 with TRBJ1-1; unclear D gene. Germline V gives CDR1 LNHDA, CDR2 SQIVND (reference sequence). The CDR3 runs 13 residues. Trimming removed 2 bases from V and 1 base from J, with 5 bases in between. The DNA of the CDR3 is TGTGCCAGTAGTATAACGGAGAACACTGAAGCTTTCTTT. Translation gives CASSITENTEAFF.

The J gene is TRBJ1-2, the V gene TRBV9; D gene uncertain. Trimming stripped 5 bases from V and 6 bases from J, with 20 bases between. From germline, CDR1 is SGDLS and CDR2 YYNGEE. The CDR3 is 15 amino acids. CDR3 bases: TGTGCCAGCAGTGACGCGCGGAAAGGGTACGATGGCTACACCTTC. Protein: CASSDARKGYDGYTF.

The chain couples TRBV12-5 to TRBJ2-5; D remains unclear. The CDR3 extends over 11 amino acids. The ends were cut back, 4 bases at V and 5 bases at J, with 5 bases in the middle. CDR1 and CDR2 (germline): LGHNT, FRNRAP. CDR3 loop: CASGSMETQYF. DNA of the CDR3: TGTGCTAGTGGTTCGATGGAGACCCAGTACTTC.

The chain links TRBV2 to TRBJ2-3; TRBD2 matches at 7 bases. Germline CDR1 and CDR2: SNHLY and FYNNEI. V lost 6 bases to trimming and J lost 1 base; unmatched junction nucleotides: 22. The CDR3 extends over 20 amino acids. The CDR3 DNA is TGTGCCAGCAGGTCGGGAGGAAGTAGCGGAGGCGGATGGGGCACAGATACGCAGTATTTT. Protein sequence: CASRSGGSSGGGWGTDTQYF.

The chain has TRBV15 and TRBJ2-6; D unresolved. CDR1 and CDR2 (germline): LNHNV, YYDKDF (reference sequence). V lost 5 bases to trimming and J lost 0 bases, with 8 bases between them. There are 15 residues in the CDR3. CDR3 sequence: CATSADLSGANVLTF. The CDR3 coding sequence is TGTGCCACCAGCGCGGACCTCTCTGGGGCCAACGTCCTGACTTTC. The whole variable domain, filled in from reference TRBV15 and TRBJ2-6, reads DAMVIQNPRYQVTQFGKPVTLSCSQTLNHNVMYWYQQKSSQAPKLLFHYYDKDFNNEADTPDNFQSRRPNTSFCFLDIRSPGLGDTAMYLCATSADLSGANVLTFGAGSRLTVL.

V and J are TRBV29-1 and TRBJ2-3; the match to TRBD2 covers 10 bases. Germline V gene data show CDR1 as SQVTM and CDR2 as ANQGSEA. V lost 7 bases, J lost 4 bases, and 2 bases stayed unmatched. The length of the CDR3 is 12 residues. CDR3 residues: CSATSGADTQYF. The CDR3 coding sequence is TGCAGCGCCACTAGCGGGGCAGATACGCAGTATTTT.

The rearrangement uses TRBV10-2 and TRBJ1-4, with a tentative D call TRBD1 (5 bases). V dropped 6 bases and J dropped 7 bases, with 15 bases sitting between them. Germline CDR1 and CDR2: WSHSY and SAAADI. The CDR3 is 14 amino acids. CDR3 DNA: TGCGCCAGCAGCGCGGGACTGGGGGGTGAAAAACTGTTTTTT. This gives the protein CASSAGLGGEKLFF.

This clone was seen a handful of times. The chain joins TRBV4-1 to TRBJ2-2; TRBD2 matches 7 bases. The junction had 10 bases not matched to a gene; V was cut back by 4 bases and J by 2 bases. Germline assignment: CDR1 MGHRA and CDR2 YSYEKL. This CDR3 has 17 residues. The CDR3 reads CASSPWAGVVNTGELFF. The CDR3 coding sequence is TGCGCCAGCAGCCCTTGGGCGGGAGTGGTTAACACCGGGGAGCTGTTTTTT.

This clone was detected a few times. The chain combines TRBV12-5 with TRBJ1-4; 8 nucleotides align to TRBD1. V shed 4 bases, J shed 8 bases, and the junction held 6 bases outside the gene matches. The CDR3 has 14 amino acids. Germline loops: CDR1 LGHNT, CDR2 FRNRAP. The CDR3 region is CASGSGQGSEKLFF. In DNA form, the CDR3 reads TGTGCTAGTGGTTCAGGACAGGGCTCCGAAAAACTGTTTTTT. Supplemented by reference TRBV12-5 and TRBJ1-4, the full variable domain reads DARVTQTPRHKVTEMGQEVTMRCQPILGHNTVFWYRQTMMQGLELLAYFRNRAPLDDSGMPKDRFSAEMPDATLATLKIQPSEPRDSAVYFCASGSGQGSEKLFFGSGTQLSVL.

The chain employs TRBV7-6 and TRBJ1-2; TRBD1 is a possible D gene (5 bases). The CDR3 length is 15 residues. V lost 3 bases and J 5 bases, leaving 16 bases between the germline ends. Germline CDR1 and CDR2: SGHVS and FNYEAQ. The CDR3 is CASSLFSGMGYGYTF. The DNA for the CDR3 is TGTGCCAGCAGCTTGTTCTCAGGGATGGGGTATGGCTACACCTTC.

Written as DNA, the CDR3 is TGTGCCAGCAGCTTGTATCAGGGGTGGGACGCTGAAGCTTTCTTT. This translates into CASSLYQGWDAEAFF. The chain uses TRBV11-3 and TRBJ1-1; TRBD1 might be the D (6 bases). V lost 3 bases and J lost 6, with 17 bases in between. This CDR3 has 15 amino acids. The V gene's germline CDR1 is SGHNT and CDR2 YENEEA.